This TCR beta chain was retrieved from a study of CD8 T cells in Susac syndrome. This CDR3 is built from 16 residues. V gave up 5 bases and J gave up 0 bases, with 15 bases separating them. Germline CDR1 reads SNHLY; CDR2 reads FYNNEI. RNA, at 0.5 to 1 ug, was reverse transcribed with random hexamers. TCRdb recomputed calls from the immunoSEQ multiplex PCR reads with MiXCR, one row per CDR3 protein. The sample comprises about 430,000 distinct CDR3 sequences, 85% of which are singletons, and about 0.12% rests with the top ten. The sequence was obtained from a human donor with multiple sclerosis. The chain links TRBV2 to TRBJ2-3; D call uncertain. The sequencing input was CD8+ T cells from PBMCs. The DNA for the CDR3 is TGTGCCAGCAGTCCTGACTCCGACCTTAGCACAGATACGCAGTATTTT. This codes for CASSPDSDLSTDTQYF.